The rows below give T cell receptor beta chains drawn from one sample of a study of blood T cell repertoires in COVID-19. The table came from immunoSEQ multiplex PCR; TCRdb's copy has only in-frame clones and leaves some out. The sample includes roughly 61,000 clones, around 90% of them seen just once. The sample taken for sequencing was peripheral blood. The receptors here all came from a man aged 80 or over with acute or convalescent COVID-19. The CDR3 runs from the conserved cysteine through the conserved F or W.

>TRBJ1-6|TRBV30
CAWRAFSYNSPLHF
>TRBJ2-3|TRBV19
CASSTGLAGADTQYF
>TRBJ1-2|TRBV30
CAWSVPGGVGSYGYTF
>TRBJ2-2|TRBV5-4
CASNPTGAGELFF
>TRBJ2-5|TRBV20-1
CSASVQGGETQYF
>TRBJ2-7|TRBV3-1/TRBV3-2
CASRIGTTEKQYF
>TRBJ2-7|TRBV19
CASSMRQTWNYEQYF
>TRBJ1-6|TRBV4-1
CASSQDEGRTYNSPLHF
>TRBJ2-3|TRBV30
CAWSDRGSRHTQYF
>TRBJ2-6|TRBV6-5
CACDRRSGANVLTF
>TRBJ1-4|TRBV18
CASSRVRETNEKLFF
>TRBJ2-1|TRBV2
CASRGTGGWDEQFF
>TRBJ1-1|TRBV19
CASSGTGWITEAFF
>TRBJ2-5|TRBV19
CASSIDGTTYQETQYF
>TRBJ2-7|TRBV18
CASSPPGQGAYEQYF
>TRBJ1-5|TRBV6-1
CASSANQQGRNQPQHF
>TRBJ2-3|TRBV5-1
CASSLTSGGTDTQYF
>TRBJ2-5|TRBV30
CAWSPGGVGETQYF
>TRBJ2-7|TRBV5-1
CASSLRQGASYEQYF
>TRBJ2-2|TRBV29-1
CSVEGPNTGELFF
>TRBJ2-2|TRBV28
CASSLYRGGAGELFF
>TRBJ2-1|TRBV18
CASSRGTSGGQRYNEQFF
>TRBJ2-1|TRBV3-1/TRBV3-2
CASSQRTGPYNEQFF
>TRBJ1-2|TRBV5-6
CASRRGQGSGYTF
>TRBJ2-5|TRBV6-5
CASSSPPEETQYF
>TRBJ1-2|TRBV2
CASSRDRANYGYTF
>TRBJ2-3|TRBV5-1
CASSRGTGQGGTDTQYF
>TRBJ1-1|TRBV18
CASSLGQGGSGRNTEAFF
>TRBJ1-1|TRBV20-1
CSASNRRNTEAFF
>TRBJ1-5|TRBV30
CAWSYQENQPQHF
>TRBJ1-3|TRBV6-5
CASSPVDSGNTIYF
>TRBJ1-1|TRBV7-3
CASSSTRDTEAFF
>TRBJ1-2|TRBV7-8
CASSLGNREWSYGYTF
>TRBJ2-7|TRBV5-1
CASSSVDRVDYEQYF
>TRBJ1-1|TRBV6-5
CASRPADRGPEAFF
>TRBJ2-1|TRBV6-2/TRBV6-3
CASSRLGNEQFF
>TRBJ2-2|TRBV28
CASSLTGSNTGELFF
>TRBJ1-6|TRBV6-5
CATSDTYNSPLHF
>TRBJ2-5|TRBV2
CAHGGSGSQETQYF
>TRBJ1-6|TRBV11-2
CASSARQAVASPLHF
>TRBJ1-5|TRBV6-1
CASSEVGRGNQPQHF
>TRBJ2-7|TRBV4-1
CASSQEVIGASSYEQYF
>TRBJ1-1|TRBV6-5
CASSYLLGHTEAFF
>TRBJ1-1|TRBV5-1
CASSPGTGGTEAFF
>TRBJ1-1|TRBV18
CASSPSGRDTEAFF
>TRBJ1-5|TRBV7-9
CASSLSGEGQPQHF
>TRBJ1-4|TRBV11-2
CASSLDRWAGEKLFF
>TRBJ2-3|TRBV5-6
CASSLVRVDLLTDTQYF